These 26 T cell receptor beta chains came from one sample sequenced in a study of T cells in Graves' hyperthyroidism and ophthalmopathy. TCR beta CDR3 regions were amplified from RNA. The HTBI set primed first-round TCR CDR3 RT-PCR. TCRdb re-called the multiplex PCR reads with MiXCR, one entry per CDR3 protein. Here the sample spans hundreds of thousands of distinct CDR3 sequences, roughly 15% being singletons. Sequenced material: blood. These receptors came from a woman aged 45-59 years with Graves' ophthalmopathy.

This clonotype occurred many times. The rearrangement uses TRBV28 and TRBJ2-1, with 7 bases lining up with TRBD2. V dropped 8 bases and J dropped 3; count of bases not matched to a gene: 7. Looked up from germline, CDR1 is MDHEN and CDR2 is SYDVKM. The CDR3 runs to 14 residues. The CDR3 here is CASGGGVDYNEQFF. DNA of the CDR3: TGTGCCAGCGGGGGGGGTGTAGACTACAATGAGCAGTTCTTC.

The sample holds many counts of this clonotype. V is TRBV28 and J is TRBJ2-1, with 11 bases lining up with TRBD2. The ends lost 3 bases at V and 5 bases at J; junction bases unmatched: 9. The germline gives CDR1 MDHEN, CDR2 SYDVKM. CDR3 length equals 17 residues. The CDR3 loop reads CASSFGTSGDPHNEQFF. The CDR3 DNA follows: TGTGCCAGCAGTTTCGGGACTAGCGGAGACCCCCACAATGAGCAGTTCTTC.

The table lists this clonotype with a few counts. The chain uses TRBV14 and TRBJ1-6; D remains ambiguous. V was trimmed by 0 bases and J by 9 bases, leaving 9 bases between them. The germline gives CDR1 SGHDN, CDR2 FVKESK. This CDR3 region has 14 residues. The CDR3 region is CASSQEEGTSPLHF. The CDR3 DNA follows: TGTGCCAGCAGCCAAGAGGAGGGTACTTCACCCCTCCACTTT.

As to this clonotype: A much larger clonotype is one base distant, so this may be a read error. V usage is TRBV20-1 and J usage is TRBJ2-1, with a possible D match to TRBD2 (5 bases). Looked up from germline, CDR1 is DFQATT and CDR2 is SNEGSKA (reference sequence). Trimming pared 4 bases from V and 5 bases from J, leaving 12 bases between. The CDR3 sequence is 13 residues long. The CDR3 DNA reads as TGCAGTGCTACGGCGGACTGGAACAATGAGCAGTTCTTC. Its translation: CSATADWNNEQFF.

The V call is TRBV24-1, the J call TRBJ2-1; D unclear. Per the germline V gene, CDR1 is KGHDR and CDR2 is SFDVKD. This CDR3 contains 14 residues. V was pared by 4 bases and J by 8 bases, with 14 bases between. The CDR3 sequence is CATSDIRAFDEQFF. CDR3 nucleotides: TGTGCCACCAGTGACATCCGAGCGTTTGATGAGCAGTTCTTC.

This clonotype was detected only a few times. The gene calls are TRBV6-1 and TRBJ1-1; D is perhaps TRBD1 (6 bases). Trimming took off 3 bases at V and 4 bases at J, with 12 bases between the two ends. The V gene's germline CDR1 is MNHNS and CDR2 SASEGT. The CDR3 has 14 residues. The CDR3 region is CASSDRGVVTEAFF. In DNA form, the CDR3 reads TGTGCCAGCAGTGACAGGGGCGTAGTCACTGAAGCTTTCTTT.

The sample holds many counts of this clonotype. This chain joins TRBV7-2 and TRBJ2-7, with 9 bases lining up with TRBD1. The germline CDR1 and CDR2 sequences are SGHTA and FQGNSA. V was pared by 5 bases and J by 3 bases, with 5 bases of the junction left unmatched. The length of the CDR3 is 14 residues. The CDR3 DNA sequence: TGTGCCAGCAGCCCCAGGGACAGGGTCTACGAGCAGTACTTC. This translates into CASSPRDRVYEQYF.

The V gene is TRBV19, the J gene TRBJ2-5, with 7 bases matching TRBD2. This CDR3 spans 15 amino acids. V shed 4 bases and J 5 bases; nucleotides not matched to a gene: 10. CDR1 and CDR2 from the germline V gene are LNHDA and SQIVND (reference sequence). CDR3 loop: CASSTLGGRTETQYF. The DNA of the CDR3 is TGTGCCAGTAGTACACTCGGGGGGAGGACGGAGACCCAGTACTTC.

This clonotype was seen at least ten times. The chain links TRBV11-3 to TRBJ2-7; no clear D. Germline V CDR1 and CDR2: SGHNT, YENEEA. The CDR3 has 15 residues. The ends were cut back, 1 base at V and 1 base at J, with 11 bases in the middle. The CDR3 loop is CASSLGVVYSYEQYF. The DNA of the CDR3 is TGTGCCAGCAGCTTAGGGGTAGTCTATTCCTACGAGCAGTACTTC.

This clonotype was observed at least ten times. The chain joins TRBV7-9 to TRBJ2-5; 8 bases fit TRBD2. V shed 3 bases, J shed 7 bases, and the junction held 10 bases outside the gene matches. Germline V gene sequence: CDR1 SEHNR, CDR2 FQNEAQ (reference sequence). The CDR3 has 15 amino acids. The CDR3, as DNA: TGTGCCAGCAGCTTGGCTAGCGGGCCCGTCGGGACCCAGTACTTC. Translated: CASSLASGPVGTQYF.

This clonotype was recorded many times. The chain carries TRBV3-1 and TRBJ2-1; 13 positions match TRBD2. This CDR3 contains 16 residues. V trimming: 3 bases; J trimming: 10 bases; junction bases outside the gene matches: 9. Germline V gives CDR1 LGHDT, CDR2 YNNKEL (reference sequence). CDR3 sequence: CASSQDRTSGSKEQFF. The CDR3 region has the DNA TGTGCCAGCAGCCAGGACAGGACTAGCGGGAGCAAAGAGCAGTTCTTC.

This clonotype showed up many times. The gene calls are TRBV7-2 and TRBJ2-5, with 9 bases aligning to TRBD2. Losses at the gene ends were 0 bases for V and 6 bases for J; bases not matched to a gene: 8. Germline V gene lookup returns CDR1 SGHTA and CDR2 FQGNSA. This CDR3 is 16 amino acids long. CDR3 nucleotides: TGTGCCAGCAGCTTAGCGTCTAGCGGGGAGAGGAAGACCCAGTACTTC. Translating gives CASSLASSGERKTQYF.

This clonotype occurred a few times. The J gene is TRBJ1-2, the V gene TRBV12-3 or TRBV12-4; 7 bases agree with TRBD1. The length of the CDR3 is 16 residues. Germline trimming cut 5 bases from V and 4 bases from J; bases unmatched to any gene: 13. The CDR3: CASSLPAGGGGYGYTF. The CDR3 DNA reads as TGTGCCAGCAGTCTGCCCGCGGGAGGGGGCGGCTATGGCTACACCTTC.

The chain carries TRBV5-1 and TRBJ2-1, with TRBD2 matching over 9 bases. The CDR3 loop spans 15 amino acids. Germline CDR1 and CDR2: SGHRS and YFSETQ. V lost 0 bases and J lost 5; bases outside the gene matches: 3. The DNA for the CDR3 is TGCGCCAGCAGCTTGGGACTAGCGGAAAACAATGAGCAGTTCTTC. Its translation is CASSLGLAENNEQFF.

This clonotype has a count of ten or more. The chain couples TRBV27 to TRBJ2-1; a weak D match, TRBD2 (6 bases). The V end was cut by 5 bases, the J end by 3 bases, with 20 bases between. CDR3 length: 17 residues. Germline lookup yields CDR1 MNHEY and CDR2 SMNVEV (reference sequence). The CDR3 DNA reads as TGTGCCAGCAGTCAACTCTCCGGGCTAGCGAGCTACAATGAGCAGTTCTTC. This translates into CASSQLSGLASYNEQFF.

The table lists this clonotype with a few counts. This rearrangement joins TRBV4-3 to TRBJ1-1; D remains ambiguous. Germline CDR1 and CDR2: LGHNA and YSLEER. The CDR3 is 16 residues long. Trimming removed 0 bases from V and 3 bases from J, with 14 bases in between. The CDR3 is CASSQDRPGRDTEAFF. The CDR3 region has the DNA TGCGCCAGCAGCCAAGATCGACCGGGTAGGGACACTGAAGCTTTCTTT.

In its sample, this clonotype was seen many times. This rearrangement joins TRBV10-3 to TRBJ2-7; no clear D. There are 14 residues in the CDR3. Germline V CDR1 and CDR2: ENHRY, SYGVKD. V lost 0 bases, J lost 3 bases, and 9 bases lay in between. The CDR3, as DNA: TGTGCCATCAGTGAGTCTGCTGGGTACTACGAGCAGTACTTC. Translating gives CAISESAGYYEQYF.

This clonotype was counted many times. The V gene is TRBV5-1, the J gene TRBJ2-1, with D perhaps TRBD2 (7 bases). This CDR3 is built from 15 residues. The ends were cut back, 4 bases at V and 9 bases at J, with 20 bases in the middle. Per the germline V gene, CDR1 is SGHRS and CDR2 is YFSETQ. The CDR3 sequence: CASSPGTIIQGEQFF. The CDR3, as DNA: TGCGCCAGCAGCCCAGGGACTATTATACAGGGTGAGCAGTTCTTC.

This clonotype was recorded many times. This chain joins TRBV28 and TRBJ1-6; 7 bases are shared with TRBD1. The CDR3 is 16 amino acids. V dropped 5 bases and J dropped 6; count of bases not matched to a gene: 10. Germline V CDR1 and CDR2: MDHEN, SYDVKM. In nucleotides, the CDR3 is TGTGCCAGCAGTGTCAATCCGGGACAGCGTAATTCACCCCTCCACTTT. Residues: CASSVNPGQRNSPLHF.

The chain employs TRBV4-3 and TRBJ2-1; D might be TRBD2 (6 bases). The germline CDR1 and CDR2 sequences are LGHNA and YSLEER. The V gene lost 3 bases and the J gene lost 10 bases, with 19 bases spanning the gap. The CDR3 sequence is 15 residues long. Here the CDR3 reads CASSQDYLRVWEQFF. Here the CDR3 DNA reads TGCGCCAGCAGCCAGGACTATCTACGGGTCTGGGAGCAGTTCTTC.

J is TRBJ1-4 and V is TRBV29-1; tentative D call: TRBD1 (5 bases). Germline V gives CDR1 SQVTM, CDR2 ANQGSEA. Trimming took off 1 base at V and 5 bases at J, with 8 bases between the two ends. This CDR3 has 13 amino acids. DNA of the CDR3: TGCAGCGTTGAAGGGGGCCTGAATGAAAAACTGTTTTTT. Translating it yields CSVEGGLNEKLFF.

This clonotype was recorded a few times. The rearrangement links TRBV6-2 or TRBV6-3 to TRBJ2-1; D ambiguous. With 0 bases removed from V and 3 bases from J, the gap between germline ends came to 9 bases. CDR1 MNHEY and CDR2 SVGEGT come from the germline V gene. This CDR3 is 15 amino acids long. Here the CDR3 reads CASSYSTRFYNEQFF. The CDR3 DNA is TGTGCCAGCAGTTACTCGACCAGGTTCTACAATGAGCAGTTCTTC.

This clonotype has at least ten counts. The V call is TRBV4-1, the J call TRBJ1-1; the match to TRBD1 covers 8 bases. The CDR3 sequence is 15 residues long. The germline V gene encodes CDR1 MGHRA and CDR2 YSYEKL. V lost 1 base, J lost 7 bases, and 8 bases stayed unmatched. As DNA, the CDR3 is TGCGCCAGCAGCCAAGCCTGGACAGGGATGGGTGAAGCTTTCTTT. Its translation: CASSQAWTGMGEAFF.

In this sample, this clonotype turned up many times. The V and J genes are TRBV5-1 and TRBJ2-1, with TRBD2 matching over 9 bases. V lost 6 bases to trimming and J lost 6 bases; unmatched junction nucleotides: 7. Germline V CDR1 and CDR2: SGHRS, YFSETQ. This CDR3 has 14 amino acids. Here the CDR3 reads CASTVGLAVNEQFF. Here the CDR3 DNA reads TGCGCCAGCACAGTGGGACTAGCAGTCAATGAGCAGTTCTTC.

The table lists this clonotype with many counts. The chain recombines TRBV7-2 with TRBJ2-5, with TRBD1 as a possible D gene (6 bases). Germline V gene sequence: CDR1 SGHTA, CDR2 FQGNSA. The CDR3 extends over 16 amino acids. V was cut by 3 bases and J by 0 bases, with 14 bases left in between. The CDR3 DNA follows: TGTGCCAGCAGCTTGTTGGGACACTCGTACCAAGAGACCCAGTACTTC. Residues: CASSLLGHSYQETQYF. The entire variable domain, with the rest obtained from reference TRBV7-2 and TRBJ2-5, is as follows: GAGVSQSPSNKVTEKGKDVELRCDPISGHTALYWYRQSLGQGLEFLIYFQGNSAPDKSGLPSDRFSAERTGGSVSTLTIQRTQQEDSAVYLCASSLLGHSYQETQYFGPGTRLLVL.

The chain is built from TRBV6-9 and TRBJ1-2, with TRBD1 matching 10 bases. CDR1 and CDR2 from the germline V gene are MNHGY and SVAAGI. This CDR3 region has 15 residues. Trimming removed 7 bases from V and 7 bases from J; junction bases left unmatched: 12. The CDR3 DNA is TGTGCCAGCAATTCGTCGGACAGGGGGATAGGTGGCTACACCTTC. Encoded protein: CASNSSDRGIGGYTF.